What follows are 16 T cell receptor beta chains derived from one specimen sequenced in a study of OX40 agonist ivuxolimab in advanced cancers. TCRdb's table, derived via immunoSEQ multiplex PCR, lists solely in-frame clones and lacks some. The profile shows under 85,000 clones, about 89% of them singletons. The specimen was CD4+ or CD8+ T cells sorted from blood, collected in a trial of the OX40 agonist ivuxolimab. The receptors shown here come from an adult with an advanced solid tumor such as melanoma, head and neck, liver or kidney cancer.

This chain uses TRBV7-6 with TRBJ2-3, with D perhaps being TRBD1 or TRBD2 (5 bases each). Deletions cut 0 bases from V and 2 bases from J, with 6 bases between. The CDR3 has 14 amino acids. Germline lookup yields CDR1 SGHVS and CDR2 FNYEAQ. CDR3: CASSLAGVTDTQYF. The CDR3, as DNA: TGTGCCAGCAGCTTAGCGGGGGTCACAGATACGCAGTATTTT.

CDR3 nucleotide sequence: TGTGCCAGCAGTTATGTCGGGTTTGGTGTTGATCAGCCCCAGCATTTT. Encoded protein: CASSYVGFGVDQPQHF. The chain couples TRBV6-6 to TRBJ1-5; D is uncertain. The CDR3 length is 16 residues. Germline V lookup: CDR1 MNHNY, CDR2 SVGAGI (reference sequence). Trimming cost V 3 bases and J 5 bases, with 17 bases left between them.

The V and J genes are TRBV11-2 and TRBJ2-1, with D perhaps assigned TRBD1 or TRBD2 (5 bases each). Germline loops: CDR1 SGHAT, CDR2 FQNNGV. V lost 5 bases and J lost 7, with 15 bases in between. This CDR3 spans 14 amino acids. CDR3 DNA sequence: TGTGCCAGCAGCCCGTGGGGACGCCTAAATGAGCAGTTCTTC. Translating gives CASSPWGRLNEQFF.

The V call is TRBV5-8, the J call TRBJ1-1; a weak D match, TRBD1 (6 bases). V dropped 0 bases and J dropped 0 bases, with 9 bases sitting between them. The CDR3 extends over 15 amino acids. The germline gives CDR1 SGHTS, CDR2 YDEGEE. The DNA for the CDR3 is TGTGCCAGCAGCTTGGTGGGGGGCCTGAACACTGAAGCTTTCTTT. Its translation is CASSLVGGLNTEAFF.

V gene TRBV10-1 combines with J gene TRBJ2-2; TRBD2 might be the D (6 bases). Germline V CDR1 and CDR2: WNHNN, SYGVQD (reference sequence). V dropped 5 bases and J dropped 0 bases, with 16 bases sitting between them. The CDR3 length is 17 residues. As DNA, the CDR3 is TGCGCCAGCAGTCTTGGGCGCGGGGCCTCGAACACCGGGGAGCTGTTTTTT. Amino acids: CASSLGRGASNTGELFF.

The chain couples TRBV4-1 to TRBJ2-1, with D possibly TRBD2 on 6 matching bases. The CDR3 consists of 16 residues. V dropped 1 base and J dropped 2 bases, with 12 bases sitting between them. Germline CDR1 and CDR2: MGHRA and YSYEKL. CDR3 sequence (DNA): TGCGCCAGCAGCCAAGGTCTTCGGGGGACCTACAATGAGCAGTTCTTC. Translating gives CASSQGLRGTYNEQFF.

This clone appeared once. V is TRBV5-4 and J is TRBJ2-7, with TRBD1 as a possible D gene (7 bases). Germline assignment: CDR1 SGHNT and CDR2 YYREEE (reference sequence). This CDR3 has 15 residues. The ends were cut back, 0 bases at V and 3 bases at J, with 13 bases in the middle. The CDR3 region has the DNA TGTGCCAGCAGCTTGGGAGCAGGGGGGTACTACGAGCAGTACTTC. Its protein product is CASSLGAGGYYEQYF.

A few counts support this clone. The chain combines TRBV5-1 with TRBJ1-5; D remains ambiguous. With 0 bases removed from V and 2 bases from J, the gap between germline ends came to 6 bases. The CDR3 contains 14 residues. CDR1 SGHRS and CDR2 YFSETQ come from the germline V gene. CDR3 in DNA: TGCGCCAGCAGCTTGGGGGTCGGCAATCAGCCCCAGCATTTT. This gives the protein CASSLGVGNQPQHF.

This clone appeared a single time. The rearrangement links TRBV27 to TRBJ1-5; D call uncertain. Germline loops: CDR1 MNHEY, CDR2 SMNVEV (reference sequence). Trimming took 6 bases from V and 1 from J, leaving 7 bases between them. The CDR3 is made up of 13 amino acids. Written as DNA, the CDR3 is TGTGCCAGCAGAACGGGGAGCAATCAGCCCCAGCATTTT. It is translated as CASRTGSNQPQHF.

The J gene is TRBJ1-1, the V gene TRBV7-9; weak D call: TRBD1 (6 bases). In germline, CDR1 is SEHNR, CDR2 FQNEAQ (reference sequence). Trimming took 5 bases from V and 2 from J, leaving 12 bases between them. There are 14 residues in the CDR3. DNA of the CDR3: TGTGCCAGCAGCGCAAACAGGGTTAACACTGAAGCTTTCTTT. Encoded protein: CASSANRVNTEAFF.

This rearrangement joins TRBV23-1 to TRBJ2-2; possible D gene TRBD1, 5 bases. TRBV23-1 is an ORF; its function is uncertain. V lost 0 bases, J lost 4 bases, and 15 bases lay in between. CDR3 size: 17 residues. The CDR3 DNA reads as TGCGCCAGCAGTCAATCGAGGTCAGGGAATTTCACCGGGGAGCTGTTTTTT. The encoded protein is CASSQSRSGNFTGELFF.

This chain joins TRBV30 and TRBJ1-2; TRBD1 matches 10 bases. Germline V gene lookup returns CDR1 GTSNPN and CDR2 SVGIG (reference sequence). V was pared by 3 bases and J by 4 bases, with 8 bases of the junction left unmatched. The CDR3 totals 15 residues. The CDR3 reads CAWRPRDRGPYGYTF. DNA of the CDR3: TGTGCCTGGAGGCCAAGGGACAGGGGCCCCTATGGCTACACCTTC.

This chain connects TRBV6-1 to TRBJ1-5; TRBD1 is a possible D gene (6 bases). The V and J ends lost 3 bases and 7 bases respectively, with 16 bases between them. This CDR3 contains 15 residues. Per germline, CDR1 MNHNS and CDR2 SASEGT. The DNA for the CDR3 is TGTGCCAGCAGTGACCGGGGGCGCGAAGAACAGCCCCAGCATTTT. Residues: CASSDRGREEQPQHF.

This sequence joins TRBV19 and TRBJ2-3; D gene uncertain. The V gene's germline CDR1 is LNHDA and CDR2 SQIVND (reference sequence). This CDR3 comprises 15 residues. Trimming shortened V by 0 bases and J by 4 bases, and 11 bases separated the two germline ends. The CDR3 region has the DNA TGTGCCAGTAGTATAGACGGGCGCGCCCCAGATACGCAGTATTTT. Translating it yields CASSIDGRAPDTQYF.

The chain joins TRBV28 to TRBJ1-4; 9 bases match TRBD1. CDR1 is MDHEN and CDR2 is SYDVKM in the germline V gene. The CDR3 has 15 residues. V was clipped by 5 bases and J by 8 bases; unmatched bases: 9. As DNA, the CDR3 is TGTGCCAGCAGTCACCTACAGGGGGCGGGAGAAAAACTGTTTTTT. Translating gives CASSHLQGAGEKLFF.

The chain is built from TRBV9 and TRBJ1-3; 10 bases map to TRBD1. Trimming at V came to 0 bases and at J to 0 bases, leaving 3 bases not matched to a gene. The CDR3 is 17 residues long. Germline values: CDR1 SGDLS, CDR2 YYNGEE. CDR3 sequence: CASSVGDRGISGNTIYF. CDR3 nucleotide sequence: TGTGCCAGCAGCGTAGGGGACAGGGGAATCTCTGGAAACACCATATATTTT.